The entry below gives a single T cell receptor beta chain sequence along with its context. The data originate from a study of shared clonotypes between healthy human individuals. Clones were read by immunoSEQ multiplex PCR, and TCRdb kept only the in-frame ones, dropping some. The table includes approximately 350,000 clones, about 97% detected once. The ends lost 5 bases at V and 5 bases at J; junction bases unmatched: 8. The CDR3 has 16 amino acids. Germline V gene lookup returns CDR1 SEHNR and CDR2 FQNEAQ (reference sequence). This chain connects TRBV7-9 to TRBJ2-5; 13 bases map to TRBD2. The material sequenced was memory CD8+ T cells sorted from blood. Subset here: CD45RO+ cells pooled with CCR7-negative TemRA cells. This clonotype was sampled from a man aged 25-45 years in good health. The CDR3 region has the DNA TGTGCCAGCAGCGCTTTACTACTAGCGGGAGGGGAGACCCAGTACTTC. Its protein is CASSALLLAGGETQYF.